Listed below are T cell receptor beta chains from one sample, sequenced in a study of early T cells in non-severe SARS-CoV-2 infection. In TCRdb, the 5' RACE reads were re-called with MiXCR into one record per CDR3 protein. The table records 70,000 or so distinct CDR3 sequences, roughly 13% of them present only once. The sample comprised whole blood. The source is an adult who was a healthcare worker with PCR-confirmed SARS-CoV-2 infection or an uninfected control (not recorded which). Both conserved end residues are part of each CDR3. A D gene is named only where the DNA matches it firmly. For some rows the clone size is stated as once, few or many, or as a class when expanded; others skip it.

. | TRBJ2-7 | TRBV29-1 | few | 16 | TGCAGCGTTGCGTCCATCCCCCTCGGGAGCTCCTACGAGCAGTACTTC | CSVASIPLGSSYEQYF
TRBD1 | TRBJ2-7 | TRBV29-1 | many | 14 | TGCAGCCTCACCCCTGGGACAGGGTTCTACGAGCAGTACTTC | CSLTPGTGFYEQYF
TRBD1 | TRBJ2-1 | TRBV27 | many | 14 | TGTGCCAGCAGCCCGGGACAGGGGAACAATGAGCAGTTCTTC | CASSPGQGNNEQFF
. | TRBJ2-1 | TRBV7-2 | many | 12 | TGTGCCAGCAGCCTCCAGAGAGGGGAGCAGTTCTTC | CASSLQRGEQFF
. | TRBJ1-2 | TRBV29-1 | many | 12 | TGCAGCGTTGGGGGGGAAACCTATGGCTACACCTTC | CSVGGETYGYTF
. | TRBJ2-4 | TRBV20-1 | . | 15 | TGCAGTGCTAGTGACCAGTCCCCGGCCAAAAACATTCAGTACTTC | CSASDQSPAKNIQYF
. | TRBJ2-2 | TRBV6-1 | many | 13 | TGTGCCAGCAGAACAGCCATCTGGGGGGAGCTGTTTTTT | CASRTAIWGELFF
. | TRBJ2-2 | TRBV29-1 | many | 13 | TGCAGCGGGGGCGGGGGCAACACCGGGGAGCTGTTTTTT | CSGGGGNTGELFF
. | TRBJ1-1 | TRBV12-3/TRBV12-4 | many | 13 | TGTGCCAGCGGCGCACGGAGGATCACTGAAGCTTTCTTT | CASGARRITEAFF
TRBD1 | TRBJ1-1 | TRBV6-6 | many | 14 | TGTGCCAGCAGTTACAGGGGGCCGGAGACTGAAGCTTTCTTT | CASSYRGPETEAFF
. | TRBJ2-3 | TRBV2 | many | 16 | TGTGCCAGCAGTGATCTCCCGGGCGGCTCCACAGATACGCAGTATTTT | CASSDLPGGSTDTQYF
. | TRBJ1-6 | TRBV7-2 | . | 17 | TGTGCCAGCAGCTCAGGTCCGGGACCCCGACTTAATTCACCCCTCCACTTT | CASSSGPGPRLNSPLHF
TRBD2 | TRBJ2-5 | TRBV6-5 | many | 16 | TGTGCCAGCAGTCCTCATAGCGGGGGGACGCAAGAGACCCAGTACTTC | CASSPHSGGTQETQYF
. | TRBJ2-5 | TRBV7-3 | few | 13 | TGTGCCAGCAGCTCAGGTCCCGGGGAGACCCAGTACTTC | CASSSGPGETQYF
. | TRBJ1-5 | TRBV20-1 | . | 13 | TGCAGTGCTACAGGACTTAGCAATCAGCCCCAGCATTTT | CSATGLSNQPQHF
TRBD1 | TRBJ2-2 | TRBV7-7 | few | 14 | TGTGCCAGCAGCGCCGGACAGGGGGCCGGGGAGCTGTTTTTT | CASSAGQGAGELFF
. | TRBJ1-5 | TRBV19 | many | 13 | TGTGCCAGTAGTACGGGGAGCCCTCAGCCCCAGCATTTT | CASSTGSPQPQHF
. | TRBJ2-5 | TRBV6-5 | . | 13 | TGTGCCAGCAGTTACGGGAGCGAAGAGACCCAGTACTTC | CASSYGSEETQYF
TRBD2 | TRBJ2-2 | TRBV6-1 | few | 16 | TGTGCCACTCCTAGGCGCCTAGCGGGGTACACCGGGGAGCTGTTTTTT | CATPRRLAGYTGELFF
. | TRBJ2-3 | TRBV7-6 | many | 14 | TGTGCCAGCAGCTCGGGACTGGGAGCAGATACGCAGTATTTT | CASSSGLGADTQYF
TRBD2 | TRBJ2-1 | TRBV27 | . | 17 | TGTGCCAGCAGTACAAGCTTACTAGCGGGGGATTACAATGAGCAGTTCTTC | CASSTSLLAGDYNEQFF
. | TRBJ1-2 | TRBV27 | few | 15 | TGTGCCAGCAGTTTTGCCAGGGGCCAAAACTATGGCTACACCTTC | CASSFARGQNYGYTF
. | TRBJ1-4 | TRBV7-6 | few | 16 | TGTGCCAGCAGCTTAGGTCCAGGAAGGGGTAATGAAAAACTGTTTTTT | CASSLGPGRGNEKLFF
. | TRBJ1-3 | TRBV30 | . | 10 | TGTGCCTGGAAAGGAAACACCATATATTTT | CAWKGNTIYF
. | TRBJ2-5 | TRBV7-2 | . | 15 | TGTGCCAGCAGCTTAGCTGGGAGGTCCCAAGAGACCCAGTACTTC | CASSLAGRSQETQYF
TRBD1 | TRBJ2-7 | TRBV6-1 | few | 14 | TGTGCCAGCAGTATTAGGACAGGAGCCTACGAGCAGTACTTC | CASSIRTGAYEQYF
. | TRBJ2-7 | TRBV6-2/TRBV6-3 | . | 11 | TGTGCCAGCAGTTACTCGTGGGAGCAGTACTTC | CASSYSWEQYF
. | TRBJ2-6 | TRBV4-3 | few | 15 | TGCGCCAGCAGCCAAGACGGGATCGGGGCCAACGTCCTGACTTTC | CASSQDGIGANVLTF
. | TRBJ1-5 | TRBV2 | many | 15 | TGTGCCAGCAGTGAGCTTCACGGGGGAGGTCAGCCCCAGCATTTT | CASSELHGGGQPQHF
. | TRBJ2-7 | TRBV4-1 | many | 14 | TGCGCCAGCAGCCTAACGGGACGGGCCTACGAGCAGTACTTC | CASSLTGRAYEQYF
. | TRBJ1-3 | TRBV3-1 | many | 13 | TGTGCCAGCAGTTCCCCAAATGGAAACACCATATATTTT | CASSSPNGNTIYF
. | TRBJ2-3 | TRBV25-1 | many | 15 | TGTGCCAGCAGTGACCTGACGGAGCCCACAGATACGCAGTATTTT | CASSDLTEPTDTQYF
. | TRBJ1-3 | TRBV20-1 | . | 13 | TGCAGTGCTAGAGAGGGAATAGGAAACACCATATATTTT | CSAREGIGNTIYF
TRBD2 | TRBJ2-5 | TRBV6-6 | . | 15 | TGTGCCAGCAGTTACTCCGGGGGGGCCCAAGAGACCCAGTACTTC | CASSYSGGAQETQYF
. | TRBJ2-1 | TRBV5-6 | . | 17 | TGTGCCAGCAGCTTGTCAGGCGGCAGAGGGCCCTACAATGAGCAGTTCTTC | CASSLSGGRGPYNEQFF
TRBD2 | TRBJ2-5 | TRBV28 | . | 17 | TGTGCCAGCAGTTACCCCCTAAGACTAGCGGGGGAAGAGACCCAGTACTTC | CASSYPLRLAGEETQYF
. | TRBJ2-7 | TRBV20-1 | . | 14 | TGCAGTGCCGTCGACATCTTGAGCTCCTACGAGCAGTACTTC | CSAVDILSSYEQYF
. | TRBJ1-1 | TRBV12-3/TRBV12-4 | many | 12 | TGTGCCAGCAAAATAGGACCTTCTGAAGCTTTCTTT | CASKIGPSEAFF
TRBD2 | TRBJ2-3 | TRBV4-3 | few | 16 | TGCGCCAGCAGCCATTATCAAAGCGGGGGGACAGATACGCAGTATTTT | CASSHYQSGGTDTQYF
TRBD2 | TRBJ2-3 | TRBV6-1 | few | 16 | TGTGCCAGCAGTGAGGGGAGCGGGGGACTCACAGATACGCAGTATTTT | CASSEGSGGLTDTQYF